This entry lists 27 T cell receptor beta chains sequenced from one sample in a study of T cells in Graves' hyperthyroidism and ophthalmopathy. From RNA transcripts, TCR beta CDR3 regions were amplified. Primed by the HTBI set, a first-round RT-PCR was run on the TCR CDR3. TCRdb used MiXCR to reprocess the multiplex PCR reads, holding one entry per CDR3 protein. The sample includes hundreds of thousands of distinct CDR3 sequences, roughly 14% of them seen just once. The sequenced sample consisted of blood. The receptors shown here come from a woman between 35 and 50 years old with Graves' ophthalmopathy.

V usage is TRBV5-1 and J usage is TRBJ2-7; D unclear. The CDR3 covers 15 residues. Germline CDR1 and CDR2: SGHRS and YFSETQ. Trimming shortened V by 4 bases and J by 0 bases, and 14 bases separated the two germline ends. DNA of the CDR3: TGCGCCAGCAGCCCCGAAGGGCAAAGCTCCTACGAGCAGTACTTC. Translating gives CASSPEGQSSYEQYF. The variable domain in full, completed from reference TRBV5-1 and TRBJ2-7, reads KAGVTQTPRYLIKTRGQQVTLSCSPISGHRSVSWYQQTPGQGLQFLFEYFSETQRNKGNFPGRFSGRQFSNSRSEMNVSTLELGDSALYLCASSPEGQSSYEQYFGPGTRLTVT.

This clonotype was observed a handful of times. The V and J genes are TRBV4-2 and TRBJ2-2, with D possibly TRBD1 on 6 matching bases. The germline V gene encodes CDR1 LGHNA and CDR2 YNFKEQ. The CDR3 length is 15 residues. V was pared by 1 base and J by 10 bases, with 16 bases between. CDR3 residues: CASSQARDIASELFF. CDR3 in DNA: TGTGCCAGCAGCCAAGCTAGGGACATAGCGTCGGAGCTGTTTTTT.

This clonotype has ten or more counts. V is TRBV10-3 and J is TRBJ2-5; 7 nucleotides align to TRBD2. Germline CDR1 ENHRY, CDR2 SYGVKD. The V gene end was trimmed by 2 bases and the J gene end by 3 bases; junction bases not matched to a gene: 6. The CDR3 consists of 15 residues. The chain's CDR3 is CAISEVVAGKETQYF. The CDR3 DNA sequence: TGTGCCATCAGTGAGGTGGTAGCGGGCAAAGAGACCCAGTACTTC.

This clonotype was found many times. The chain is built from TRBV7-2 and TRBJ2-5, with no clear D. The V and J ends lost 2 bases and 3 bases respectively, with 13 bases between them. The CDR3 totals 15 residues. Germline lookup yields CDR1 SGHTA and CDR2 FQGNSA. CDR3 region: CASSLPPDGEETQYF. The DNA of the CDR3 is TGTGCCAGCAGCTTACCCCCGGATGGGGAAGAGACCCAGTACTTC.

The chain combines TRBV20-1 with TRBJ2-7, with 9 bases matching TRBD2. CDR3 length equals 15 residues. Trimming at V came to 3 bases and at J to 6 bases, leaving 12 bases not matched to a gene. Germline CDR1 reads DFQATT; CDR2 reads SNEGSKA (reference sequence). The DNA for the CDR3 is TGCAGTGCTAGTTGGGTCGGCGGGGGGGCGGTCGAGCAGTACTTC. As protein: CSASWVGGGAVEQYF.

This clonotype was observed many times. The CDR3 DNA reads as TGCAGCGCCACGGGACAGGGATACTATGGCTACACCTTC. This gives the protein CSATGQGYYGYTF. V is TRBV20-1 and J is TRBJ1-2; the match to TRBD1 covers 9 bases. Germline V gene sequence: CDR1 DFQATT, CDR2 SNEGSKA (reference sequence). The CDR3 extends over 13 amino acids.

The table lists this clonotype with many counts. The V gene is TRBV12-3 or TRBV12-4, the J gene TRBJ2-7; either TRBD1 or TRBD2 may fit D (5 bases each). This CDR3 comprises 14 residues. The V end lost 5 bases, the J end lost 0 bases, and 11 bases lay between the germline ends. In DNA, the CDR3 is TGTGCCAGCAGTATCCGGGACGGCTCCTACGAGCAGTACTTC. Translating gives CASSIRDGSYEQYF.

This clonotype was found many times. The chain uses TRBV12-3 or TRBV12-4 and TRBJ1-2; TRBD1 aligns across 9 bases. The CDR3 contains 15 residues. V lost 4 bases and J lost 1; bases outside the gene matches: 4. In nucleotides, the CDR3 is TGTGCCAGCAGTTACAGGGGGCGCGTTAACTATGGCTACACCTTC. This codes for CASSYRGRVNYGYTF.

This clonotype was seen only a few times. V gene TRBV28 combines with J gene TRBJ1-5; D is uncertain. In germline, CDR1 is MDHEN, CDR2 SYDVKM. V was cut by 8 bases and J by 6 bases, with 23 bases left in between. The CDR3 runs to 16 residues. The DNA for the CDR3 is TGTGCCAGCTCGACCCGCTATTTGGATTATTTTCAGCCCCAGCATTTT. Protein sequence: CASSTRYLDYFQPQHF.

This clonotype was counted many times. The chain has TRBV19 and TRBJ2-4; D is perhaps TRBD2 (6 bases). The CDR3 has 16 amino acids. V shed 1 base and J shed 8 bases, with 18 bases lying between them. CDR1 and CDR2 from the germline V gene are LNHDA and SQIVND (reference sequence). The CDR3 nucleotides are TGTGCCAGTAGTATAGGGCAGAGACTAGTGGAGGACATTCAGTACTTC. This codes for CASSIGQRLVEDIQYF.

This clonotype was detected many times. The rearrangement links TRBV20-1 to TRBJ1-2; D call uncertain. The germline V and J ends were trimmed by 4 bases and 4 bases, with 16 bases remaining between them. Germline V lookup: CDR1 DFQATT, CDR2 SNEGSKA (reference sequence). The CDR3 length is 14 residues. DNA of the CDR3: TGCAGTGCTAAGTCCCACCCCCACGGCTATGGCTACACCTTC. Its protein is CSAKSHPHGYGYTF.

In this sample, this clonotype turned up many times. This chain connects TRBV28 to TRBJ1-3; TRBD1 is a possible D gene (5 bases). CDR3 size: 14 residues. V was clipped by 4 bases and J by 2 bases, with 9 bases between them. CDR1 MDHEN and CDR2 SYDVKM come from the germline V gene. The CDR3 sequence: CASSSRGTGNTIYF. The CDR3 DNA sequence: TGTGCCAGCAGTTCCCGGGGCACTGGAAACACCATATATTTT.

V and J are TRBV11-2 and TRBJ2-7; TRBD1 might be the D (6 bases). The CDR3 has 13 residues. V was cut by 5 bases and J by 6 bases, with 14 bases left in between. CDR1 is SGHAT, CDR2 FQNNGV, per germline. DNA of the CDR3: TGTGCCAGCAGCGAATCAACAGGGCGCGAGCAGTACTTC. Its translation: CASSESTGREQYF. Based on the CDR3 plus reference TRBV11-2 and TRBJ2-7, the full variable domain is EAGVAQSPRYKIIEKRQSVAFWCNPISGHATLYWYQQILGQGPKLLIQFQNNGVVDDSQLPKDRFSAERLKGVDSTLKIQPAKLEDSAVYLCASSESTGREQYFGPGTRLTVT.

The rearrangement uses TRBV4-3 and TRBJ1-1; D remains unclear. This CDR3 has 17 residues. V was pared by 0 bases and J by 1 base, with 15 bases between. CDR1 is LGHNA and CDR2 is YSLEER in the germline V gene. The CDR3, as DNA: TGCGCCAGCAGCCAAGATCGTCAGGTATTATCGAACACTGAAGCTTTCTTT. Translating gives CASSQDRQVLSNTEAFF.

At least ten counts were recorded for this clonotype. The genes are TRBV20-1 and TRBJ2-7; TRBD2 agrees at 7 bases. Germline V gene data show CDR1 as DFQATT and CDR2 as SNEGSKA (reference sequence). V was pared by 4 bases and J by 2 bases, with 8 bases of the junction left unmatched. This CDR3 comprises 14 residues. CDR3 sequence reads: CSAKGPSGPYEQYF. The CDR3 nucleotides are TGCAGTGCTAAAGGGCCTAGCGGTCCCTACGAGCAGTACTTC.

This chain uses TRBV7-9 with TRBJ1-6; D call uncertain. Germline CDR1 is SEHNR and CDR2 is FQNEAQ (reference sequence). V was trimmed by 4 bases and J by 10 bases, leaving 8 bases between them. CDR3 length: 12 residues. Written as DNA, the CDR3 is TGTGCCAGCAGCTCTTACGACTCACCCCTCCACTTT. This codes for CASSSYDSPLHF.

This clonotype was seen ten or more times. J is TRBJ2-4 and V is TRBV12-3 or TRBV12-4; 8 bases are a match to TRBD2. The junction had 0 bases not matched to a gene; V was cut back by 2 bases and J by 0 bases. The CDR3 spans 15 residues. CDR3 DNA sequence: TGTGCCAGCAGTTTACTAGCGGGAGCCAAAAACATTCAGTACTTC. Amino acid sequence: CASSLLAGAKNIQYF.

The rearrangement joins TRBV19 to TRBJ1-1; TRBD1 agrees at 8 bases. The CDR3 runs 16 residues. CDR1 is LNHDA and CDR2 is SQIVND in the germline V gene (reference sequence). V lost 5 bases, J lost 4 bases, and 12 bases stayed unmatched. CDR3: CASSLVTTGALTEAFF. DNA for the CDR3: TGTGCCAGTAGTCTAGTTACGACAGGGGCGCTCACTGAAGCTTTCTTT.

J is TRBJ2-7 and V is TRBV29-1; D remains unclear. V was clipped by 4 bases and J by 2 bases, with 9 bases between them. Per the germline V gene, CDR1 is SQVTM and CDR2 is ANQGSEA. The CDR3 consists of 12 residues. In DNA form, the CDR3 reads TGCAGCGTTGCTGGGTCTGCCTACGAGCAGTACTTC. It specifies CSVAGSAYEQYF.

In this sample, this clonotype turned up a few times. This chain connects TRBV10-2 to TRBJ2-5; D call uncertain. V was trimmed by 3 bases and J by 7 bases, leaving 9 bases between them. The CDR3 has 12 amino acids. Germline lookup yields CDR1 WSHSY and CDR2 SAAADI. CDR3 DNA: TGCGCCAGCAGTGATTCCCCGGGGACCCAGTACTTC. Encoded protein: CASSDSPGTQYF.

This clonotype was observed many times. The chain links TRBV11-3 to TRBJ2-7, with D perhaps TRBD1 (6 bases). CDR1 and CDR2 from the germline V gene are SGHNT and YENEEA. The ends were cut back, 1 base at V and 2 bases at J, with 15 bases in the middle. The CDR3 runs to 16 residues. CDR3 region: CASSLGLGGLAYEQYF. The CDR3 DNA is TGTGCCAGCAGCTTAGGGTTAGGGGGTCTGGCCTACGAGCAGTACTTC. Full variable domain (remainder filled in from reference TRBV11-3 and TRBJ2-7): EAGVVQSPRYKIIEKKQPVAFWCNPISGHNTLYWYLQNLGQGPELLIRYENEEAVDDSQLPKDRFSAERLKGVDSTLKIQPAELGDSAVYLCASSLGLGGLAYEQYFGPGTRLTVT.

This clonotype occurred a few times. V and J are TRBV4-1 and TRBJ2-5, with a tentative D call TRBD2 (5 bases). Germline V gives CDR1 MGHRA, CDR2 YSYEKL. This CDR3 has 23 amino acids. Trimming pared 1 base from V and 0 bases from J, leaving 33 bases between. The CDR3 spells CASSQGRPMGGPAIPRYQETQYF. The DNA for the CDR3 is TGCGCCAGCAGCCAAGGGAGGCCCATGGGCGGGCCGGCTATCCCTCGTTACCAAGAGACCCAGTACTTC.

This clonotype was seen only a few times. J is TRBJ2-2 and V is TRBV19, with 8 bases aligning to TRBD2. CDR1 is LNHDA and CDR2 is SQIVND in the germline V gene (reference sequence). This CDR3 has 14 amino acids. With 6 bases clipped from V and 6 bases from J, the junction kept 6 bases outside the gene matches. CDR3 region: CASRKREGPGELFF. CDR3 coding DNA: TGTGCCAGTAGAAAACGGGAGGGTCCCGGGGAGCTGTTTTTT.

The rearrangement links TRBV4-1 to TRBJ2-7; 11 nucleotides match TRBD2. V was pared by 4 bases and J by 4 bases, with 12 bases of the junction left unmatched. The length of the CDR3 is 17 residues. Germline CDR1 and CDR2: MGHRA and YSYEKL. The CDR3 spells CASSPGGTSGSSYEQYF. In DNA, the CDR3 is TGCGCCAGCAGCCCCGGGGGTACTAGCGGGAGCTCGTACGAGCAGTACTTC.

This clonotype was detected many times. J is TRBJ2-7 and V is TRBV28; 7 bases fit TRBD2. This CDR3 has 16 residues. Trimming took 7 bases from V and 2 from J; bases not matched to a gene: 14. The germline V gene encodes CDR1 MDHEN and CDR2 SYDVKM. The CDR3 DNA reads TGTGCCAGCACCCCAGGGAGGGACTCTTTAACCTACGAGCAGTACTTC. It is translated as CASTPGRDSLTYEQYF.

About this clonotype: This may be a read error, as it is one base from a much larger clone. The genes are TRBV9 and TRBJ2-7; 8 nucleotides line up with TRBD1. The CDR3 covers 16 residues. Germline V gene lookup returns CDR1 SGDLS and CDR2 YYNGEE. CDR3 amino acids: CACSPGQGARPYEQYF. CDR3 bases: TGTGCCTGCAGCCCAGGGCAGGGGGCGCGACCCTACGAGCAGTACTTC.

In this sample, this clonotype turned up a few times. The rearrangement links TRBV20-1 to TRBJ2-7; unclear D gene. The V end lost 5 bases, the J end lost 7 bases, and 18 bases lay between the germline ends. CDR3 size: 13 residues. The germline V gene encodes CDR1 DFQATT and CDR2 SNEGSKA (reference sequence). The CDR3 bases are TGCAGTGCTCCCGGATTCCACACGGGTGAGCAGTACTTC. Amino acids: CSAPGFHTGEQYF.